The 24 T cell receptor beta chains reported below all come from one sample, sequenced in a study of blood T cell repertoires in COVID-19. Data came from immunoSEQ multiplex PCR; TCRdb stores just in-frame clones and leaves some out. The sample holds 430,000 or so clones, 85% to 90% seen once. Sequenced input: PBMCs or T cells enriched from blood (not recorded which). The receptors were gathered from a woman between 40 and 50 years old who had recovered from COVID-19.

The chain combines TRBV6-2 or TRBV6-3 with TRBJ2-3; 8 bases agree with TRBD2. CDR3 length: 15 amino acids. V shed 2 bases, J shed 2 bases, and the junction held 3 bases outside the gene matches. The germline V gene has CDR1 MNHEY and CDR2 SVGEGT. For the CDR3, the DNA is TGTGCCAGCAGTTACGGTAGCGGGGCCACAGATACGCAGTATTTT. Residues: CASSYGSGATDTQYF.

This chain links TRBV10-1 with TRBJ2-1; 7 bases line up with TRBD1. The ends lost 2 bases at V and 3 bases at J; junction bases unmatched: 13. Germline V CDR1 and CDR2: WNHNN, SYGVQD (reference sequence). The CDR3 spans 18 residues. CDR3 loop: CASSEITGVGTHYNEQFF. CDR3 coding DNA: TGCGCCAGCAGTGAGATAACAGGGGTAGGGACCCACTACAATGAGCAGTTCTTC.

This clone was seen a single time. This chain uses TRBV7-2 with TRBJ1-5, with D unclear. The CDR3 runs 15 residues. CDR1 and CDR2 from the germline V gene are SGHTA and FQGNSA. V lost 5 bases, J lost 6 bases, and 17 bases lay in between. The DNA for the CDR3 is TGTGCCAGCAGCCAGGCGGGCGGGTTTCGTCAGCCCCAGCATTTT. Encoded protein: CASSQAGGFRQPQHF.

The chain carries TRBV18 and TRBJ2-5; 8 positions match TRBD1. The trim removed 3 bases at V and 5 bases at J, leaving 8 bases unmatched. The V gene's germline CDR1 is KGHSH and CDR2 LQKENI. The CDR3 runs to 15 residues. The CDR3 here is CASSPGPGGLETQYF. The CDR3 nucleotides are TGTGCCAGCTCACCCGGGCCAGGGGGCCTTGAGACCCAGTACTTC.

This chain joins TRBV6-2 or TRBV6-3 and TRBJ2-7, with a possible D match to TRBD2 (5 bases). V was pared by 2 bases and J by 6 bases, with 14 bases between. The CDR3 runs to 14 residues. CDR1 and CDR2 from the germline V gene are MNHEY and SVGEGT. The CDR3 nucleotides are TGTGCCAGCAGTTACCTTACAGAGGGTGGCGAGCAGTACTTC. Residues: CASSYLTEGGEQYF.

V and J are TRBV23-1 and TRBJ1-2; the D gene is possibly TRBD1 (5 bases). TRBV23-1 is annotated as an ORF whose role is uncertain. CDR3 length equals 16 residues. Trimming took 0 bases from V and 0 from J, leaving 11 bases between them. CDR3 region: CASSQSEGPANYGYTF. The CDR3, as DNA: TGCGCCAGCAGTCAATCGGAGGGACCCGCTAACTATGGCTACACCTTC.

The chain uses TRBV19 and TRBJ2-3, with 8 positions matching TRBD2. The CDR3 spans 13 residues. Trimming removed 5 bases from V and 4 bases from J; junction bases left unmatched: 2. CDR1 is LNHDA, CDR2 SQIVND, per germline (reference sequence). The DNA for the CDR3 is TGTGCCAGTAGTCAGCGGGGGCCAGATACGCAGTATTTT. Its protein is CASSQRGPDTQYF. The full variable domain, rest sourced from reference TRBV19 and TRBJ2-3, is DGGITQSPKYLFRKEGQNVTLSCEQNLNHDAMYWYRQDPGQGLRLIYYSQIVNDFQKGDIAEGYSVSREKKESFPLTVTSAQKNPTAFYLCASSQRGPDTQYFGPGTRLTVL.

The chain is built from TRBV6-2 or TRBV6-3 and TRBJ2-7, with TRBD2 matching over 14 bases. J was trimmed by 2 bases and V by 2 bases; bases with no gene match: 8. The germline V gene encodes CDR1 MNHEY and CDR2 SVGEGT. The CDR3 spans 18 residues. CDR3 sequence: CASSYATTSGREAYEQYF. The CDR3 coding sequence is TGTGCCAGCAGTTACGCTACGACTAGCGGGAGGGAGGCCTACGAGCAGTACTTC.

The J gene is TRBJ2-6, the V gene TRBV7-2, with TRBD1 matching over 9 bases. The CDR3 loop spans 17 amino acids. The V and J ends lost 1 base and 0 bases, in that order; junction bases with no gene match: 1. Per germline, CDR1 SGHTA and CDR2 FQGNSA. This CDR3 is CASSLVGQGSGANVLTF. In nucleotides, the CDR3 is TGTGCCAGCAGCTTAGTGGGACAGGGCTCTGGGGCCAACGTCCTGACTTTC.

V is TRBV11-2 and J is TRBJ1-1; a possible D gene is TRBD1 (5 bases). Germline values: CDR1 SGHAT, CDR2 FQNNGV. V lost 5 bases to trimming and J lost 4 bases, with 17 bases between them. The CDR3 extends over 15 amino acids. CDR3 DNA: TGTGCCAGCAGCGGTGGCAGGGTCGGTATCACTGAAGCTTTCTTT. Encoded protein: CASSGGRVGITEAFF.

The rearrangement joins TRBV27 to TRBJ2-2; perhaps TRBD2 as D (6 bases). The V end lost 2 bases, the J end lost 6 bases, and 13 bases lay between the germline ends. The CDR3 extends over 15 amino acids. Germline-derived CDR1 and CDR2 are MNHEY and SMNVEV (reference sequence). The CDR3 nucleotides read TGTGCCAGCAGTTTAGGGGCGGGGCCCCCCGGGGAGCTGTTTTTT. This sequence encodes CASSLGAGPPGELFF.

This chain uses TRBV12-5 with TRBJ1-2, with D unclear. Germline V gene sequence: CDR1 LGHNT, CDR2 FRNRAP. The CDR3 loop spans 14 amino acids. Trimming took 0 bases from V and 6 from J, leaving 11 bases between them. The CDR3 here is CASGLVPSADGYTF. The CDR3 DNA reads TGTGCTAGTGGTTTGGTTCCTAGCGCGGATGGCTACACCTTC.

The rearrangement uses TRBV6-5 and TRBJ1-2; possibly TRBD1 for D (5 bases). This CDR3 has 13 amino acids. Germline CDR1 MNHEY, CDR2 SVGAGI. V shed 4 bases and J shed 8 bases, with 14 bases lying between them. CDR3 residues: CASSSDSVLGYTF. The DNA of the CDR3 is TGTGCCAGCAGTTCTGACAGCGTCTTGGGCTACACCTTC.

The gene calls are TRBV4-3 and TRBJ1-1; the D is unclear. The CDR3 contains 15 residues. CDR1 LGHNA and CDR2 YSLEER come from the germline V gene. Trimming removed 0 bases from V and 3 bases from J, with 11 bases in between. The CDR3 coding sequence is TGCGCCAGCAGCCAAGAGGTAGTCCGGGACACTGAAGCTTTCTTT. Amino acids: CASSQEVVRDTEAFF.

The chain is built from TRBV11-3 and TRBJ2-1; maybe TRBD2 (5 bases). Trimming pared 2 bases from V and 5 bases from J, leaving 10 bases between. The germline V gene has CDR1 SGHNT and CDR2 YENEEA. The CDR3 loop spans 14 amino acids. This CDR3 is CASSLFGDNNEQFF. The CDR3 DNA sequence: TGTGCCAGCAGCTTATTCGGGGATAACAATGAGCAGTTCTTC.

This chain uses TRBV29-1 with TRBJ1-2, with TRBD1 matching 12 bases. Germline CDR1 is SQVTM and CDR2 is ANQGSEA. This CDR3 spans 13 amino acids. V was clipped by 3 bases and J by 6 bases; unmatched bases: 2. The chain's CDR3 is CSVEGTGGHGYTF. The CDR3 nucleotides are TGCAGCGTTGAGGGGACAGGGGGCCATGGCTACACCTTC.

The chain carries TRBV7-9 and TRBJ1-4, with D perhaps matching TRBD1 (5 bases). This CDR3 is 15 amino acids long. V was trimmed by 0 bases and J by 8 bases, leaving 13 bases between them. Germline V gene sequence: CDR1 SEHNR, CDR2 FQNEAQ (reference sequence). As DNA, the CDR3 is TGTGCCAGCAGCTTAGCATTATCCCAGGGAGAAAAACTGTTTTTT. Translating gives CASSLALSQGEKLFF. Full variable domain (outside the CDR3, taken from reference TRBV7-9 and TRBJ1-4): DTGVSQNPRHKITKRGQNVTFRCDPISEHNRLYWYRQTLGQGPEFLTYFQNEAQLEKSRLLSDRFSAERPKGSFSTLEIQRTEQGDSAMYLCASSLALSQGEKLFFGSGTQLSVL.

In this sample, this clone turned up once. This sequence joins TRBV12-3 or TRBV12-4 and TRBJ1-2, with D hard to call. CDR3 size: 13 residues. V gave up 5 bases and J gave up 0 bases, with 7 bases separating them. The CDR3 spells CASSPTTNYGYTF. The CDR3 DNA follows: TGTGCCAGCAGTCCCACTACTAACTATGGCTACACCTTC.

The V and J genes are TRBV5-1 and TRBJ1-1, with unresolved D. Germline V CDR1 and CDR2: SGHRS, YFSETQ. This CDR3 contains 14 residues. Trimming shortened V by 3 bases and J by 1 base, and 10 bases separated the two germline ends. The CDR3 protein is CASSSWGGNTEAFF. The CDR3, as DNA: TGCGCCAGCAGCTCCTGGGGAGGGAACACTGAAGCTTTCTTT.

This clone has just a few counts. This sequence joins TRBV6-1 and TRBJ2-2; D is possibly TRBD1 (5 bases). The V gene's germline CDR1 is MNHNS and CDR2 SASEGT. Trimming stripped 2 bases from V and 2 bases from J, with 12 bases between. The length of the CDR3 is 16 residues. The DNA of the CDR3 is TGTGCCAGCAGTGAATCCTTGACAGTTAACACCGGGGAGCTGTTTTTT. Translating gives CASSESLTVNTGELFF.

CDR3: CASSDFRGLESRAFF. CDR3 nucleotides: TGCGCCAGCAGTGATTTCCGGGGTTTAGAGAGTCGAGCTTTCTTT. The gene calls are TRBV10-2 and TRBJ1-1; D not certain. This CDR3 region has 15 residues. V dropped 3 bases and J dropped 10 bases, with 21 bases sitting between them. Germline CDR1 WSHSY, CDR2 SAAADI.

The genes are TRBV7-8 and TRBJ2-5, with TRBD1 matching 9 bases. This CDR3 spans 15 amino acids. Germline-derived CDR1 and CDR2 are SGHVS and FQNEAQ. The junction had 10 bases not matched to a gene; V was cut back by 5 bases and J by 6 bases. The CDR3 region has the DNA TGTGCCAGCAGCGTCGGGGGGACAGGGTGGCAGACCCAGTACTTC. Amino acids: CASSVGGTGWQTQYF.

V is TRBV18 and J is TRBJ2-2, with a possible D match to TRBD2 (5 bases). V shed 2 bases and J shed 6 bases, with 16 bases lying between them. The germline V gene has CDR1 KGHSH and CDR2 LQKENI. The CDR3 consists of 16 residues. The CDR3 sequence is CASSPRGGSGPGELFF. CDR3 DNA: TGTGCCAGCTCACCAAGAGGAGGTTCGGGTCCCGGGGAGCTGTTTTTT.

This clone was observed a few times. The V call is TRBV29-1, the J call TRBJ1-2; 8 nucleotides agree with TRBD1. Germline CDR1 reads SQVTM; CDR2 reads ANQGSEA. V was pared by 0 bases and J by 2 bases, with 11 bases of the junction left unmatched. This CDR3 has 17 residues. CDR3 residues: CSVEDPRDRRINYGYTF. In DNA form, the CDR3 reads TGCAGCGTTGAAGATCCCCGGGACAGGAGGATAAACTATGGCTACACCTTC.